This T cell receptor (beta chain) was obtained from a study of OX40 agonist ivuxolimab in advanced cancers. For the study at large: Eligibility rules accepted prior anti-PD-1, anti-PD-L1 or anti-CTLA-4 therapy, and under 45% had some. Regarding the study as a whole: Within 6 weeks, CD4+ and CD8+ blood T cells expanded clonally at 0.1 to 3.0 mg/kg. Fewer expanded clones were found on average in CD4+ than in CD8+ T cells.

The data were produced by immunoSEQ multiplex PCR, yet TCRdb's version contains in-frame clones alone and is incomplete. The repertoire holds some 70,000 clones, with around 81% as singletons. This CDR3 comprises 14 residues. The germline V gene has CDR1 MNHEY and CDR2 SMNVEV (reference sequence). Trimming took 6 bases from V and 4 from J, leaving 16 bases between them. For this clone: Its antigen is as yet unknown.

The material sequenced was CD4+ or CD8+ T cells sorted from blood, taken in a trial of the OX40 agonist ivuxolimab. The receptor was isolated from an adult with an advanced solid tumor such as melanoma, head and neck, liver or kidney cancer. This chain uses TRBV27 with TRBJ2-7; tentative D call: TRBD2 (5 bases). CDR3 sequence: CASRPFGGLYEQYF. The CDR3 DNA reads TGTGCCAGCAGACCGTTTGGAGGTCTTTACGAGCAGTACTTC.